The T cell receptor (beta chain) described here comes from a study of T cells in localized non-small cell lung cancer. The length of the CDR3 is 15 residues. Germline CDR1 is MGHRA and CDR2 is YSYEKL. V dropped 0 bases and J dropped 4 bases, with 12 bases sitting between them. In regard to this clone: Its specificity is not known.

Clones were read by immunoSEQ multiplex PCR, and TCRdb kept only the in-frame ones, dropping some. The sample holds roughly 48,000 clones, around three quarters seen once. General study findings and limits: Measurement of T cell clonality placed uninvolved adjacent lung highest, above the level in tumor. Turning up in adjacent lung were a median about 56 of the top 100 tumor clones.

The sample consisted of PBMCs, taken before any cancer treatment. This sequence originates from a woman aged 40 to 75 with stage II lung adenocarcinoma. The rearrangement uses TRBV4-1 and TRBJ1-2; D is undetermined. In DNA, the CDR3 is TGCGCCAGCAGCCAAGAGGAAGCAGCGATCTATGGCTACACCTTC. It is translated as CASSQEEAAIYGYTF.